These 13 T cell receptor beta chains were all obtained from the same sample, sequenced in a study of cytomegalovirus exposure and HLA in healthy donors. This PCR relied on a set of 60 Vbeta primers and 13 Jbeta primers. Clones were read by immunoSEQ multiplex PCR, and TCRdb kept only the in-frame ones, dropping some. This table holds 250,000 to 350,000 clones, roughly 80% found once. The specimen was PBMCs. The receptors were sampled from a girl aged 2 to 9 in good health and CMV-seronegative.

The rearrangement links TRBV7-2 to TRBJ2-7; 12 bases map to TRBD2. The length of the CDR3 is 15 residues. Germline trimming cut 5 bases from V and 3 bases from J; bases unmatched to any gene: 5. Germline lookup yields CDR1 SGHTA and CDR2 FQGNSA. The CDR3 DNA sequence: TGTGCCAGCAGCCGGCGGACTAGCGGGATCTACGAGCAGTACTTC. Its translation is CASSRRTSGIYEQYF.

The genes are TRBV28 and TRBJ2-5; the D gene is possibly TRBD2 (5 bases). The V and J ends lost 3 bases and 4 bases respectively, with 12 bases between them. The CDR3 covers 14 residues. Germline V lookup: CDR1 MDHEN, CDR2 SYDVKM. As DNA, the CDR3 is TGTGCCAGCAGTTTTCTGGTGGGAGCAGAGACCCAGTACTTC. Its translation: CASSFLVGAETQYF.

The rearrangement joins TRBV11-2 to TRBJ2-7; D not certain. CDR3 length: 11 amino acids. V lost 3 bases and J 7 bases, leaving 7 bases between the germline ends. From germline, CDR1 is SGHAT and CDR2 FQNNGV. In DNA, the CDR3 is TGTGCCAGCAGCTTTGCACGGGAGCAGTACTTC. Its translation is CASSFAREQYF.

In its sample, this clone was seen a few times. The CDR3 sequence: CASSLRLGSEETQYF. The CDR3 bases are TGTGCCAGCAGCTTAAGGTTGGGTAGCGAAGAGACCCAGTACTTC. This sequence joins TRBV7-9 and TRBJ2-5; D is perhaps TRBD2 (5 bases). The ends were cut back, 2 bases at V and 3 bases at J, with 13 bases in the middle. Germline V lookup: CDR1 SEHNR, CDR2 FQNEAQ (reference sequence). This CDR3 comprises 15 residues.

The V and J genes are TRBV7-9 and TRBJ2-7; 8 bases align to TRBD2. Losses at the gene ends were 0 bases for V and 2 bases for J; bases not matched to a gene: 6. Germline values: CDR1 SEHNR, CDR2 FQNEAQ (reference sequence). This CDR3 is 16 amino acids long. CDR3 in DNA: TGTGCCAGCAGCTTAGCGGAAGCGGGAGCCCCCTACGAGCAGTACTTC. This translates into CASSLAEAGAPYEQYF.

The chain combines TRBV7-7 with TRBJ2-1; 11 bases line up with TRBD2. The CDR3 is 15 residues long. The V and J ends lost 5 bases and 3 bases, in that order; junction bases with no gene match: 3. Germline loops: CDR1 SSHAT, CDR2 FNYEAQ (reference sequence). Here the CDR3 reads CASSRGLADYNEQFF. CDR3 nucleotide sequence: TGTGCCAGCAGCCGGGGACTAGCGGACTACAATGAGCAGTTCTTC.

The chain has TRBV7-9 and TRBJ1-1; no clear D. The germline gives CDR1 SEHNR, CDR2 FQNEAQ (reference sequence). The CDR3 runs 12 residues. V was pared by 4 bases and J by 11 bases, with 14 bases between. DNA of the CDR3: TGTGCCAGCAGCTCCAAGACTCCGGGGGCTTTCTTT. It codes for CASSSKTPGAFF.

This chain joins TRBV20-1 and TRBJ2-1, with 8 bases lining up with TRBD2. J was trimmed by 6 bases and V by 6 bases; bases with no gene match: 1. In germline, CDR1 is DFQATT, CDR2 SNEGSKA (reference sequence). The CDR3 covers 11 residues. CDR3 loop: CSALAGNEQFF. CDR3 DNA: TGCAGTGCCCTAGCGGGCAATGAGCAGTTCTTC.

This clone was found a few times. This chain connects TRBV15 to TRBJ1-4; D remains unclear. CDR3 length: 15 residues. The germline V gene has CDR1 LNHNV and CDR2 YYDKDF (reference sequence). V shed 1 base and J shed 0 bases, with 6 bases lying between them. The CDR3 spells CATSRGPATNEKLFF. As DNA, the CDR3 is TGTGCCACCAGCAGAGGGCCTGCAACTAATGAAAAACTGTTTTTT.

This clone came up a few times. Relative to the germline gene, one junction end is altered; a read error may explain this. CDR3 residues: CASTQGCPSHEQYF. For the CDR3, the DNA is TGTGCCAGCACTCAGGGGTGTCCCTCCCACGAGCAGTACTTC. This chain connects TRBV6-1 to TRBJ2-7, with a weak D call TRBD1 (6 bases). Germline CDR1 is MNHNS and CDR2 is SASEGT. The CDR3 has 14 residues.

The chain joins TRBV2 to TRBJ2-7; no reliable D call. V was pared by 3 bases and J by 3 bases, with 9 bases between. From germline, CDR1 is SNHLY and CDR2 FYNNEI. There are 13 residues in the CDR3. The CDR3 nucleotides read TGTGCCAGCAGTGATCCTCCAGACTACGAGCAGTACTTC. This gives the protein CASSDPPDYEQYF.

The V gene is TRBV2, the J gene TRBJ2-7; possible D gene TRBD1, 5 bases. Germline lookup yields CDR1 SNHLY and CDR2 FYNNEI. The CDR3 is 13 residues long. With 6 bases removed from V and 0 bases from J, the gap between germline ends came to 9 bases. The CDR3 DNA reads TGTGCCAGCAGGTGGCAGGGCTCCTACGAGCAGTACTTC. The encoded protein is CASRWQGSYEQYF.

The chain recombines TRBV9 with TRBJ2-1, with D possibly matching TRBD1 (6 bases). Per the germline V gene, CDR1 is SGDLS and CDR2 is YYNGEE. Trimming removed 4 bases at V and 2 bases at J, with 10 bases between. The CDR3 totals 14 residues. The CDR3 loop is CASSMDRAYNEQFF. CDR3 in DNA: TGTGCCAGCAGCATGGACAGAGCCTACAATGAGCAGTTCTTC.